Each of the 31 T cell receptor beta chains below was sequenced from the same sample in a study of T cells in Graves' hyperthyroidism and ophthalmopathy. TCR beta CDR3 region amplification was performed from RNA transcripts. The HTBI primer set served for first-round RT-PCR of the TCR CDR3. One entry per CDR3 protein results from TCRdb running MiXCR on the multiplex PCR reads. This sample has about 500,000 distinct CDR3 sequences, with roughly 15% found just once. Source material: blood. These TCRs come from a woman aged 18-29 years with Graves' ophthalmopathy.

This clonotype was picked up many times. This sequence joins TRBV7-2 and TRBJ1-6, with 10 bases fitting TRBD1. The CDR3 covers 18 residues. The V and J ends lost 6 bases and 0 bases, in that order; junction bases with no gene match: 8. The germline CDR1 and CDR2 sequences are SGHTA and FQGNSA. For the CDR3, the DNA is TGTGCCAGCAGGGACCGGGACAGGGGTATCTCCTATAATTCACCCCTCCACTTT. Its translation: CASRDRDRGISYNSPLHF.

This clonotype appeared once. This chain links TRBV28 with TRBJ1-1; 9 bases line up with TRBD1. Germline V gene lookup returns CDR1 MDHEN and CDR2 SYDVKM. V shed 5 bases and J 1 base; nucleotides not matched to a gene: 5. The CDR3 extends over 15 amino acids. The CDR3 DNA sequence: TGTGCCAGCAGTACCCAGACAGGGGGGAACACTGAAGCTTTCTTT. Amino acid sequence: CASSTQTGGNTEAFF.

This clonotype was found many times. V is TRBV6-2 or TRBV6-3 and J is TRBJ2-1; TRBD1 or TRBD2 may be the D gene (5 bases each). V was cut by 4 bases and J by 8 bases, with 18 bases left in between. CDR3 size: 15 residues. In germline, CDR1 is MNHEY, CDR2 SVGEGT. CDR3 loop: CASSFLTTPGHEQFF. In DNA form, the CDR3 reads TGTGCCAGCAGTTTTTTGACTACCCCGGGGCATGAGCAGTTCTTC.

This clonotype was found many times. The gene calls are TRBV3-1 and TRBJ2-7, with TRBD1 identical over 7 bases. Germline values: CDR1 LGHDT, CDR2 YNNKEL (reference sequence). The ends lost 3 bases at V and 3 bases at J; junction bases unmatched: 5. The CDR3 has 14 amino acids. The CDR3 here is CASSQGTAYYEQYF. Written as DNA, the CDR3 is TGTGCCAGCAGCCAGGGGACAGCATACTACGAGCAGTACTTC.

The chain has TRBV13 and TRBJ1-2; 10 nucleotides align to TRBD1. CDR1 and CDR2 (germline): PRHDT, FYEKMQ (reference sequence). Germline trimming cut 5 bases from V and 5 bases from J; bases unmatched to any gene: 8. The CDR3 is 15 amino acids. The CDR3 nucleotides read TGTGCCAGCAGCCAAGGGACAGGGGATTCTTATGGCTACACCTTC. It encodes CASSQGTGDSYGYTF.

This clonotype showed up many times. The chain is built from TRBV28 and TRBJ1-1; 9 bases are a match to TRBD1. The J segment lost 11 bases and the V segment lost 3 bases, leaving 7 bases of the junction unmatched. In germline, CDR1 is MDHEN, CDR2 SYDVKM. The CDR3 spans 13 residues. As DNA, the CDR3 is TGTGCCAGCAGTTTTTCCGGGACAGGGTATGCTTTCTTT. This translates into CASSFSGTGYAFF.

This clonotype was counted at least ten times. The rearrangement uses TRBV7-8 and TRBJ2-1; 9 positions match TRBD1. This CDR3 comprises 17 residues. V was pared by 5 bases and J by 2 bases, with 10 bases of the junction left unmatched. Germline V gene sequence: CDR1 SGHVS, CDR2 FQNEAQ. The CDR3, as DNA: TGTGCCAGCAGCCGCCTCAAACGGGACAGGGCCTACAATGAGCAGTTCTTC. Translating gives CASSRLKRDRAYNEQFF.

The genes are TRBV6-1 and TRBJ2-5; TRBD2 agrees at 10 bases. This CDR3 has 14 amino acids. Germline V gives CDR1 MNHNS, CDR2 SASEGT. J gave up 5 bases and V 2 bases, and 2 bases lay outside the gene matches. The CDR3, as DNA: TGTGCCAGCAGTGAACCGGGACTAGCGGAGACCCAGTACTTC. This translates into CASSEPGLAETQYF.

The chain combines TRBV14 with TRBJ1-1; 7 bases line up with TRBD1. The CDR3 extends over 17 amino acids. Trimming removed 4 bases from V and 5 bases from J; junction bases left unmatched: 16. Germline V CDR1 and CDR2: SGHDN, FVKESK. The CDR3: CASSPSRLQGRRTEAFF. For the CDR3, the DNA is TGTGCCAGCAGCCCCTCCCGCCTACAGGGGAGGAGGACTGAAGCTTTCTTT.

This clonotype was detected many times. This rearrangement joins TRBV6-6 to TRBJ1-1, with a possible D match to TRBD1 (5 bases). Germline lookup yields CDR1 MNHNY and CDR2 SVGAGI (reference sequence). The V end was cut by 2 bases, the J end by 6 bases, with 19 bases between. The CDR3 runs 16 residues. DNA for the CDR3: TGTGCCAGCAGTTACGGAGCAGGGACGGAGAGGGCTGAAGCTTTCTTT. This encodes CASSYGAGTERAEAFF.

V usage is TRBV7-8 and J usage is TRBJ2-7; 9 bases are a match to TRBD2. The CDR3 length is 16 residues. Trimming at V came to 0 bases and at J to 1 base, leaving 4 bases not matched to a gene. CDR1 and CDR2 (germline): SGHVS, FQNEAQ. Here the CDR3 DNA reads TGTGCCAGCAGCTTAGCGCAGCGGGGGGTATCCTACGAGCAGTACTTC. This gives the protein CASSLAQRGVSYEQYF.

The chain couples TRBV2 to TRBJ1-6; no definite D call. The CDR3 consists of 15 residues. Germline assignment: CDR1 SNHLY and CDR2 FYNNEI. With 10 bases removed from V and 0 bases from J, the gap between germline ends came to 13 bases. The CDR3 DNA sequence: TGTGCCATACGTCAGGAGAGCTCCTATAATTCACCCCTCCACTTT. It specifies CAIRQESSYNSPLHF. The full variable domain, completed using reference TRBV2 and TRBJ1-6, is EPEVTQTPSHQVTQMGQEVILRCVPISNHLYFYWYRQILGQKVEFLVSFYNNEISEKSEIFDDQFSVERPDGSNFTLKIRSTKLEDSAMYFCAIRQESSYNSPLHFGNGTRLTVT.

There are many counts of this clonotype. The J gene is TRBJ2-1, the V gene TRBV11-2; 14 bases line up with TRBD2. J was trimmed by 9 bases and V by 5 bases; bases with no gene match: 6. The CDR3 has 15 residues. Germline-derived CDR1 and CDR2 are SGHAT and FQNNGV. DNA for the CDR3: TGTGCCAGCAGCGCTGGGACTAGCGGGAGTACTGAGCAGTTCTTC. Protein: CASSAGTSGSTEQFF.

This clonotype was counted at least ten times. The chain recombines TRBV28 with TRBJ1-1, with TRBD1 as a possible D gene (6 bases). The CDR3 totals 15 residues. Germline CDR1 MDHEN, CDR2 SYDVKM. V was pared by 1 base and J by 6 bases, with 15 bases between. This chain's CDR3 is CASSLSRGRGAEAFF. The CDR3 nucleotides read TGTGCCAGCAGTTTATCCAGGGGCAGGGGTGCTGAAGCTTTCTTT.

This clonotype was recorded at least ten times. The chain carries TRBV5-8 and TRBJ1-1, with TRBD1 matching over 8 bases. CDR3 length equals 14 residues. Trimming cost V 4 bases and J 0 bases; bases outside gene matches: 2. In germline, CDR1 is SGHTS, CDR2 YDEGEE. CDR3 coding DNA: TGTGCCAGCAGCACGACAGGGGTGAACACTGAAGCTTTCTTT. It translates to CASSTTGVNTEAFF.

Only a few counts were recorded for this clonotype. V is TRBV5-1 and J is TRBJ2-2; D perhaps matches TRBD2 (5 bases). Between the trimmed V and J ends, which lost 6 bases and 4 bases, there was a span of 16 bases. Germline values: CDR1 SGHRS, CDR2 YFSETQ. CDR3 length: 15 amino acids. CDR3: CASKGRDLSTGELFF. In DNA form, the CDR3 reads TGCGCCAGCAAGGGTCGGGATTTGAGCACCGGGGAGCTGTTTTTT.

This clonotype has a count of ten or more. The chain uses TRBV20-1 and TRBJ1-1; D uncertain. There are 14 residues in the CDR3. V lost 6 bases and J lost 0, with 14 bases in between. The germline gives CDR1 DFQATT, CDR2 SNEGSKA (reference sequence). This chain's CDR3 is CSAPKESMNTEAFF. The DNA of the CDR3 is TGCAGTGCCCCAAAGGAGTCCATGAACACTGAAGCTTTCTTT.

This chain links TRBV20-1 with TRBJ2-3; D assignment may be TRBD1 or TRBD2 (5 bases each). Germline CDR1 DFQATT, CDR2 SNEGSKA (reference sequence). With 2 bases removed from V and 2 bases from J, the gap between germline ends came to 11 bases. CDR3 length: 14 amino acids. CDR3 sequence (DNA): TGCAGTGCTAGAAGGGGAGCGCACACAGATACGCAGTATTTT. Translation: CSARRGAHTDTQYF.

The rearrangement uses TRBV5-6 and TRBJ2-5; possible D gene TRBD2, 5 bases. With 4 bases removed from V and 5 bases from J, the gap between germline ends came to 12 bases. In germline, CDR1 is SGHDT, CDR2 YYEEEE. The CDR3 is made up of 13 amino acids. CDR3 bases: TGTGCCAGCAGCGTGGGCCCGGGGGAGACCCAGTACTTC. It specifies CASSVGPGETQYF.

The chain employs TRBV5-1 and TRBJ2-5; 8 bases map to TRBD2. The trim removed 1 base at V and 4 bases at J, leaving 12 bases unmatched. Germline assignment: CDR1 SGHRS and CDR2 YFSETQ. The CDR3 is 17 residues long. The CDR3 region is CASSLIERGILGETQYF. DNA of the CDR3: TGCGCCAGCAGCTTGATCGAGCGGGGGATTTTAGGAGAGACCCAGTACTTC.

In its sample, this clonotype was seen many times. The rearrangement uses TRBV11-2 and TRBJ1-5, with D perhaps matching TRBD1 (5 bases). CDR3 size: 16 residues. Germline V gives CDR1 SGHAT, CDR2 FQNNGV. V lost 5 bases to trimming and J lost 3 bases, with 17 bases between them. The CDR3 spells CASSLNPGVYNQPQHF. The CDR3 coding sequence is TGTGCCAGCAGCCTCAACCCGGGGGTTTACAATCAGCCCCAGCATTTT.

In its sample, this clonotype was seen a few times. The chain links TRBV20-1 to TRBJ2-7; 9 nucleotides align to TRBD1. The CDR3 runs 13 residues. The J segment lost 6 bases and the V segment lost 6 bases, leaving 9 bases of the junction unmatched. Germline V lookup: CDR1 DFQATT, CDR2 SNEGSKA (reference sequence). CDR3 amino acids: CSAPDRGTSEQYF. The CDR3 bases are TGCAGTGCCCCGGACAGGGGAACGTCCGAGCAGTACTTC.

The chain joins TRBV7-9 to TRBJ2-7, with a possible D match to TRBD2 (6 bases). This CDR3 is built from 14 residues. From germline, CDR1 is SEHNR and CDR2 FQNEAQ (reference sequence). Trimming took off 2 bases at V and 3 bases at J, with 11 bases between the two ends. The CDR3 loop reads CASSLTGSHYEQYF. The CDR3 coding sequence is TGTGCCAGCAGCTTAACCGGGAGCCACTACGAGCAGTACTTC.

This clonotype was picked up many times. The V and J genes are TRBV28 and TRBJ1-1; possibly TRBD1 for D (5 bases). The CDR3 extends over 16 amino acids. Germline CDR1 is MDHEN and CDR2 is SYDVKM. The V and J ends lost 0 bases and 1 base respectively, with 12 bases between them. The CDR3 sequence: CASSLWAVDRNTEAFF. In nucleotides, the CDR3 is TGTGCCAGCAGTTTATGGGCTGTCGACAGGAACACTGAAGCTTTCTTT.

This clonotype has at least ten counts. CDR3 DNA: TGTGCCAGCAGTCGGGGAGCGGGAGGCGGCGAGCAGTACTTC. Its protein is CASSRGAGGGEQYF. The J gene is TRBJ2-7, the V gene TRBV6-2 or TRBV6-3, with TRBD2 identical over 9 bases. There are 14 residues in the CDR3. V gave up 5 bases and J gave up 6 bases; unmatched junction bases: 8. Germline V lookup: CDR1 MNHEY, CDR2 SVGEGT.

There are many counts of this clonotype. The chain joins TRBV6-2 or TRBV6-3 to TRBJ1-2; 8 bases align to TRBD1. This CDR3 is built from 14 residues. Germline values: CDR1 MNHEY, CDR2 SVGEGT. V lost 7 bases to trimming and J lost 4 bases; unmatched junction nucleotides: 8. The DNA for the CDR3 is TGTGCCAGCACGTCGACAGGGGAGGCCTATGGCTACACCTTC. Protein product: CASTSTGEAYGYTF.

This clonotype was seen ten or more times. The chain links TRBV5-1 to TRBJ2-1; 8 bases line up with TRBD2. CDR1 is SGHRS and CDR2 is YFSETQ in the germline V gene. This CDR3 is 14 amino acids long. V was clipped by 3 bases and J by 6 bases; unmatched bases: 5. CDR3 coding DNA: TGCGCCAGCAGCTACGGGGGGGGTATCAATGAGCAGTTCTTC. Its protein product is CASSYGGGINEQFF.

This clonotype was seen repeatedly, ten times or more. The genes are TRBV7-3 and TRBJ2-1, with D possibly TRBD2 on 7 matching bases. Germline loops: CDR1 SGHTA, CDR2 FQGTGA. The ends were cut back, 0 bases at V and 4 bases at J, with 10 bases in the middle. The CDR3 totals 15 residues. The CDR3 region is CASSLTGGRYNEQFF. The DNA of the CDR3 is TGTGCCAGCAGCTTAACGGGGGGGCGGTACAATGAGCAGTTCTTC.

This clonotype was seen ten or more times. The J gene is TRBJ2-7, the V gene TRBV30; 8 bases are shared with TRBD1. This CDR3 has 13 amino acids. Trimming took 0 bases from V and 6 from J; bases not matched to a gene: 4. Looked up from germline, CDR1 is GTSNPN and CDR2 is SVGIG (reference sequence). In nucleotides, the CDR3 is TGTGCCTGGAGTGTTAGACAGGGGACCGAGCAGTACTTC. Its translation: CAWSVRQGTEQYF.

This clonotype was seen only a few times. The chain links TRBV6-1 to TRBJ1-2, with D unclear. The CDR3 spans 12 residues. V dropped 0 bases and J dropped 8 bases, with 7 bases sitting between them. CDR1 MNHNS and CDR2 SASEGT come from the germline V gene. The CDR3 DNA reads as TGTGCCAGCAGTGAAGCATACGGAGGCTACACCTTC. This encodes CASSEAYGGYTF.

This clonotype was detected ten times or more. The CDR3 DNA reads TGTGCCAGCAGCACCCTCACTAGCGGGGGCCGTACCTACAATGAGCAGTTCTTC. Translated: CASSTLTSGGRTYNEQFF. The J gene is TRBJ2-1, the V gene TRBV5-5; 11 bases fit TRBD2. The CDR3 is 18 residues long. CDR1 is SGHKS and CDR2 is YYEKEE in the germline V gene (reference sequence). Trimming took 4 bases from V and 2 from J; bases not matched to a gene: 11.